This is a list of T cell receptor beta chains from one sample in a study of blood T cells in healthy people across ages. TCRdb re-analysed the 5' RACE reads in MiXCR, keeping a single row per CDR3 protein. The table has 1 million to 1.2 million distinct CDR3 sequences, roughly two fifths seen once; the top ten hold around 14%. Sequencing was carried out using blood. The receptors stem from a man in his late teens or twenties in good health. The CDR3 runs from the conserved cysteine through the conserved F or W. The D gene is left open where the match is weak. Clone size is stated in some rows and not others, as once, few, many or a class when expanded.

D	size	J	V	DNA	CDR3
NA	NA	TRBJ2-7	TRBV20-1	TGCAGTGCTACGATAGGGGGGGGCTCCTACAATGAGCAGTACTTC	CSATIGGGSYNEQYF
NA	few	TRBJ2-1	TRBV27	TGTGCCAGCAGTTTAGGCAGGTCCAATGAGCAGTTCTTC	CASSLGRSNEQFF
NA	NA	TRBJ2-3	TRBV6-5	TGTGCCAGCAGACGAAATGGGGGGACAAATACGCAGTATTTT	CASRRNGGTNTQYF
NA	NA	TRBJ2-3	TRBV20-1	TGCAGTGGTAGCAGGGATACTAGCACAGATACGCAGTATTTT	CSGSRDTSTDTQYF
NA	NA	TRBJ1-2	TRBV7-9	TGTGCCAGCACCCCTGAGATTCCTACGCGGGATGGCTACACCTTC	CASTPEIPTRDGYTF
NA	NA	TRBJ2-7	TRBV18	TGTGCCAGCTCACCAGATGGGGACCAGTACGAGCAGTACTTC	CASSPDGDQYEQYF
NA	NA	TRBJ1-2	TRBV4-1	TGCGCCAGCAGCCAAGATAACAGATATGGCTACACCTTC	CASSQDNRYGYTF
NA	NA	TRBJ2-3	TRBV21-1	TGTGCCAGCAGCAAACTCGGGGGAGGGGCAGATACGCAGTATTTT	CASSKLGGGADTQYF
NA	few	TRBJ1-1	TRBV7-2	TGTGCCAGCAGCTTAGTAAGGGGGAAGATGAACACTGAAGCTTTCTTT	CASSLVRGKMNTEAFF
TRBD2	NA	TRBJ2-3	TRBV6-5	TGTGCCAGCAGACGACTAGCGGGGGGGTCCACAGATACGCAGTATTTT	CASRRLAGGSTDTQYF
NA	few	TRBJ2-7	TRBV18	TGTGCCAGCTCTCGGGACGCCTACGAGCAGTACTTC	CASSRDAYEQYF
NA	few	TRBJ2-1	TRBV27	TGTGCCAGCAGTTTAAATACAGGGTTCTACAATGAGCAGTTCTTC	CASSLNTGFYNEQFF
TRBD1	NA	TRBJ2-1	TRBV5-1	TGCGCCAGCAGCTTGGCCGCGGACAGGGTTTCCAATGAGCAGTTCTTC	CASSLAADRVSNEQFF
NA	few	TRBJ1-2	TRBV7-6	TGTGCCAGCAGCCGCTATCTTGGCTACACCTTC	CASSRYLGYTF
NA	few	TRBJ2-5	TRBV5-1	TGCGCCAGCAGCTTGGTCCACAATGAGCAGTACTTC	CASSLVHNEQYF
NA	NA	TRBJ2-3	TRBV7-9	TGTGCCAGCAGACCTACGGCGAGGGGAACAGATACGCAGTATTTT	CASRPTARGTDTQYF
TRBD1	few	TRBJ2-5	TRBV5-6	TGTGCCAGCAGCTCTCTTTTCCGGGACAGCCAAGAGACCCAGTACTTC	CASSSLFRDSQETQYF
TRBD1	NA	TRBJ2-7	TRBV6-2/TRBV6-3	TGTGCCAGCAGTTGGACAGGTCGACGCGAGCAGTACTTC	CASSWTGRREQYF
NA	NA	TRBJ1-6	TRBV4-2	TGTGCCAGCAGCCAACGGGTGGCGGATTCACCCCTCCACTTT	CASSQRVADSPLHF